This T cell receptor (beta chain) was sequenced during a study of cytomegalovirus exposure and HLA in healthy donors. Study observations and caveats: Sequencing depth across donors, presence/absence analyses assumed, was roughly uniform. Per published reports, the classifier diagnosed cytomegalovirus status with high specificity and sensitivity.

The V and J ends lost 3 bases and 0 bases respectively, with 9 bases between them. The CDR3 loop spans 16 amino acids. Germline-derived CDR1 and CDR2 are SGHVS and FNYEAQ. This clone was seen once. What it binds is unknown. Researchers ran the PCR with 60 Vbeta and 13 Jbeta primers. Sequenced by immunoSEQ multiplex PCR; TCRdb stores in-frame clones only, minus some. Here the sample spans under 60,000 clones, almost 85% being singletons. The TCR was taken from a man in his forties or fifties in good health and CMV-seronegative. The J gene is TRBJ2-6, the V gene TRBV7-6; maybe TRBD1 (6 bases). Sequenced material: PBMCs. The CDR3 loop is CASSFGQNSGANVLTF. The CDR3 coding sequence is TGTGCCAGCAGCTTTGGACAGAACTCTGGGGCCAACGTCCTGACTTTC.